One sample yielded the 22 T cell receptor beta chains listed below, sequenced in a study of T cell repertoires in cytomegalovirus infection. Which antigens these TCRs recognize remains unknown. TCRdb re-analysed the reads in MiXCR, keeping a single row per CDR3 protein. The sample holds approximately 1,000,000 distinct CDR3 sequences, about 33% seen once. Sequencing used cultured CD8+ T cells from PBMCs, obtained from culture after CMV antigen stimulation. All receptors come from a human donor in good health (CMV status not recorded). Some clones in this sample may be carry-over from other donors' samples.

This clonotype occurred a few times. The rearrangement uses TRBV7-9 and TRBJ2-1; D is possibly TRBD1 or TRBD2 (6 bases each). This CDR3 region has 14 residues. The V end was cut by 6 bases, the J end by 0 bases, with 9 bases between. Germline assignment: CDR1 SEHNR and CDR2 FQNEAQ (reference sequence). The CDR3, as DNA: TGTGCCAGCAGAGAGGGGGGCTCCTACAATGAGCAGTTCTTC. It specifies CASREGGSYNEQFF.

The chain is built from TRBV6-1 and TRBJ2-7; unclear D gene. Germline-derived CDR1 and CDR2 are MNHNS and SASEGT. V shed 8 bases and J shed 1 base, with 9 bases lying between them. There are 12 residues in the CDR3. The CDR3 sequence is CASLVSSYEQYF. In nucleotides, the CDR3 is TGTGCCAGCTTGGTGTCTTCCTACGAGCAGTACTTC.

This clonotype has a single count. CDR3 nucleotides: TGTGCCAGCAGCGGTAGTCTAGCGCCATCTGGGGCCAACGTCCTGACTTTC. Amino acids: CASSGSLAPSGANVLTF. This sequence joins TRBV9 and TRBJ2-6, with D possibly being TRBD2 (6 bases). CDR1 SGDLS and CDR2 YYNGEE come from the germline V gene. With 3 bases removed from V and 1 base from J, the gap between germline ends came to 14 bases. CDR3 length: 17 amino acids.

This chain links TRBV6-5 with TRBJ1-2; the D gene is possibly TRBD1 (5 bases). The CDR3 is 15 residues long. Deletions cut 5 bases from V and 2 bases from J, with 15 bases between. Germline CDR1 and CDR2: MNHEY and SVGAGI. CDR3 sequence reads: CASSTRDAGNYGYTF. In DNA form, the CDR3 reads TGTGCCAGCAGTACCCGGGACGCAGGAAACTATGGCTACACCTTC.

The chain combines TRBV6-5 with TRBJ2-2, with 9 bases lining up with TRBD2. After removal of 5 bases from V and 4 bases from J, the junction contained 8 bases not matched to a gene. The CDR3 spans 16 residues. CDR1 is MNHEY and CDR2 is SVGAGI in the germline V gene. In DNA, the CDR3 is TGTGCCAGCAGTCAGTACTTAGCGGGAGCCACCGGGGAGCTGTTTTTT. This gives the protein CASSQYLAGATGELFF.

This clonotype was counted many times. J is TRBJ1-1 and V is TRBV7-2, with 8 bases fitting TRBD1. The CDR3 runs 13 residues. V dropped 2 bases and J dropped 6; count of bases not matched to a gene: 2. The germline V gene has CDR1 SGHTA and CDR2 FQGNSA. The CDR3 region has the DNA TGTGCCAGCAGCTTACAGGGGGCGGCTGAAGCTTTCTTT. Its protein product is CASSLQGAAEAFF.

The chain joins TRBV12-3 or TRBV12-4 to TRBJ2-1; no clear D. V gave up 3 bases and J gave up 2 bases, with 17 bases separating them. The CDR3 spans 17 residues. The CDR3 protein is CASSFNSRSIPYNEQFF. CDR3 sequence (DNA): TGTGCCAGCAGTTTTAACTCCCGCAGTATCCCCTACAATGAGCAGTTCTTC.

There are a few counts of this clonotype. The rearrangement joins TRBV11-1 to TRBJ1-2; possible D gene TRBD1, 6 bases. The V end was cut by 5 bases, the J end by 6 bases, with 16 bases between. This CDR3 has 14 residues. CDR1 SGHAT and CDR2 FQDESV come from the germline V gene (reference sequence). CDR3 in amino acids: CASSQGTLEHGYTF. CDR3 bases: TGTGCCAGCAGCCAAGGGACACTCGAACATGGCTACACCTTC.

This clonotype turned up a few times. V gene TRBV19 combines with J gene TRBJ1-1, with D perhaps matching TRBD1 (5 bases). V was trimmed by 7 bases and J by 0 bases, leaving 27 bases between them. CDR3 length: 19 residues. Germline-derived CDR1 and CDR2 are LNHDA and SQIVND (reference sequence). The DNA for the CDR3 is TGTGCCAGTATATGGAAGGGAGGGGTTCGAGGCGGATTGAACACTGAAGCTTTCTTT. Protein: CASIWKGGVRGGLNTEAFF. Full variable domain (outside the CDR3, taken from reference TRBV19 and TRBJ1-1): DGGITQSPKYLFRKEGQNVTLSCEQNLNHDAMYWYRQDPGQGLRLIYYSQIVNDFQKGDIAEGYSVSREKKESFPLTVTSAQKNPTAFYLCASIWKGGVRGGLNTEAFFGQGTRLTVV.

The V gene is TRBV7-8, the J gene TRBJ1-1, with D possibly matching TRBD1 (6 bases). CDR1 and CDR2 from the germline V gene are SGHVS and FQNEAQ. Trimming removed 5 bases from V and 7 bases from J, with 17 bases in between. This CDR3 has 14 residues. CDR3 sequence: CASSGRGMDSEAFF. DNA of the CDR3: TGTGCCAGCAGCGGGCGGGGAATGGACAGTGAAGCTTTCTTT.

The V call is TRBV10-3, the J call TRBJ1-5, with D perhaps TRBD1 (6 bases). V lost 0 bases to trimming and J lost 5 bases, with 11 bases between them. From germline, CDR1 is ENHRY and CDR2 SYGVKD. There are 15 residues in the CDR3. The CDR3 protein is CAISESSGVYQPQHF. The CDR3 DNA sequence: TGTGCCATCAGTGAGTCCTCAGGGGTATATCAGCCCCAGCATTTT.

A few counts support this clonotype. This chain connects TRBV4-1 to TRBJ2-3; TRBD2 aligns across 10 bases. This CDR3 has 15 residues. V lost 2 bases, J lost 7 bases, and 6 bases stayed unmatched. CDR1 and CDR2 from the germline V gene are MGHRA and YSYEKL. The CDR3 loop is CASSQRAGGPYTQYF. CDR3 nucleotides: TGCGCCAGCAGCCAACGAGCGGGGGGGCCGTATACGCAGTATTTT.

J is TRBJ1-4 and V is TRBV6-6; 7 bases agree with TRBD1. V dropped 7 bases and J dropped 4; count of bases not matched to a gene: 9. The CDR3 consists of 15 residues. From germline, CDR1 is MNHNY and CDR2 SVGAGI (reference sequence). In DNA, the CDR3 is TGTGCCAGCACCCACCTGGACAGGCATAATGAAAAACTGTTTTTT. This gives the protein CASTHLDRHNEKLFF.

The V call is TRBV7-9, the J call TRBJ2-3, with TRBD1 identical over 8 bases. The V segment lost 3 bases and the J segment 6 bases; nucleotides outside the gene matches: 11. Germline CDR1 SEHNR, CDR2 FQNEAQ (reference sequence). This CDR3 is built from 16 residues. In DNA, the CDR3 is TGTGCCAGCAGCTTTACCGGGACAGGCAAGAGGGATACGCAGTATTTT. It encodes CASSFTGTGKRDTQYF.

This clonotype came up a few times. CDR3 nucleotide sequence: TGTGCCAGCAGTTTTCCATCTCCAGGGTCGGAGAACACTGAAGCTTTCTTT. It codes for CASSFPSPGSENTEAFF. The chain is built from TRBV6-6 and TRBJ1-1, with a possible D match to TRBD1 (5 bases). This CDR3 comprises 17 residues. Germline V gene lookup returns CDR1 MNHNY and CDR2 SVGAGI (reference sequence). V was cut by 4 bases and J by 1 base, with 19 bases left in between.

This rearrangement joins TRBV29-1 to TRBJ1-1; 9 bases fit TRBD1. Germline CDR1 and CDR2: SQVTM and ANQGSEA. The J segment lost 5 bases and the V segment lost 4 bases, leaving 5 bases of the junction unmatched. CDR3 size: 13 residues. The chain's CDR3 is CSVGMTGGTEAFF. The CDR3 DNA reads TGCAGCGTTGGAATGACAGGGGGAACTGAAGCTTTCTTT.

This clonotype was seen repeatedly, ten times or more. The rearrangement joins TRBV5-6 to TRBJ2-2; D remains ambiguous. The V end was cut by 0 bases, the J end by 8 bases, with 11 bases between. This CDR3 region has 14 residues. CDR1 is SGHDT, CDR2 YYEEEE, per germline. The CDR3 region is CASSLDGLGGELFF. The CDR3 bases are TGTGCCAGCAGCTTGGACGGCCTGGGAGGGGAGCTGTTTTTT.

This chain joins TRBV20-1 and TRBJ1-2; TRBD1 aligns across 8 bases. The CDR3 length is 9 residues. Per the germline V gene, CDR1 is DFQATT and CDR2 is SNEGSKA (reference sequence). This CDR3 is CSDRGGYTF. CDR3 nucleotides: TGCAGCGACAGGGGCGGCTACACCTTC.

CDR3 DNA: TGCGCCAGCAGCTACCTCGCCAGGGGAGCTTTCAATGAGCAGTTCTTC. This codes for CASSYLARGAFNEQFF. V usage is TRBV5-1 and J usage is TRBJ2-1, with a possible D match to TRBD1 (6 bases). Germline V gene lookup returns CDR1 SGHRS and CDR2 YFSETQ. Trimming removed 3 bases at V and 6 bases at J, with 19 bases between. CDR3 length: 16 amino acids.

This clonotype was seen ten or more times. The chain employs TRBV7-6 and TRBJ1-5; the match to TRBD1 covers 8 bases. Germline V gene data show CDR1 as SGHVS and CDR2 as FNYEAQ. With V trimmed by 1 base and J by 3 bases, 5 bases remained unmatched. The CDR3 has 16 residues. The CDR3 DNA follows: TGTGCCAGCAGCTTAGGTCCGGGACAGGTCAATCAGCCCCAGCATTTT. It encodes CASSLGPGQVNQPQHF.

Only a few counts were recorded for this clonotype. The chain combines TRBV7-9 with TRBJ2-2; tentative D call: TRBD1 (6 bases). The CDR3 is 19 residues long. Germline V gene lookup returns CDR1 SEHNR and CDR2 FQNEAQ (reference sequence). The V gene lost 6 bases and the J gene lost 1 base, with 24 bases spanning the gap. The CDR3 nucleotides are TGTGCCAGCAGAGAGCCGGGACAATTATTGGAGTTGAACACCGGGGAGCTGTTTTTT. Translated, it gives CASREPGQLLELNTGELFF. The entire variable domain, with the rest obtained from reference TRBV7-9 and TRBJ2-2, is as follows: DTGVSQNPRHKITKRGQNVTFRCDPISEHNRLYWYRQTLGQGPEFLTYFQNEAQLEKSRLLSDRFSAERPKGSFSTLEIQRTEQGDSAMYLCASREPGQLLELNTGELFFGEGSRLTVL.

The rearrangement uses TRBV10-3 and TRBJ1-5, with D uncertain. Germline CDR1 and CDR2: ENHRY and SYGVKD. The ends were cut back, 2 bases at V and 0 bases at J, with 5 bases in the middle. The CDR3 has 14 amino acids. CDR3 amino acids: CAISETLSNQPQHF. DNA of the CDR3: TGTGCCATCAGTGAGACCCTTAGCAATCAGCCCCAGCATTTT.